Shown below are 26 T cell receptor beta chains from a single sample sequenced in a study of CD4 T cell repertoires in COVID-19. Assay used: immunoSEQ multiplex PCR; TCRdb lists only in-frame clones, some missing. Here the sample spans 65,000 to 95,000 clones, under 90% being singletons. The starting material was CD4+ T cells from peripheral blood, obtained after recovery from COVID-19. These receptors were obtained from a human donor who had COVID-19.

The rearrangement links TRBV4-2 to TRBJ2-2, with D possibly matching TRBD1 (5 bases). The CDR3 has 14 amino acids. V was pared by 2 bases and J by 7 bases, with 11 bases between. Germline CDR1 and CDR2: LGHNA and YNFKEQ. This chain's CDR3 is CASSQTGAFGELFF. CDR3 coding DNA: TGTGCCAGCAGCCAAACTGGGGCGTTCGGGGAGCTGTTTTTT.

This rearrangement joins TRBV9 to TRBJ1-4; 10 bases agree with TRBD1. V was clipped by 4 bases and J by 4 bases; unmatched bases: 7. The CDR3 contains 16 residues. Germline lookup yields CDR1 SGDLS and CDR2 YYNGEE. This chain's CDR3 is CASSPLRTGGNEKLFF. The CDR3, as DNA: TGTGCCAGCAGCCCTCTCAGGACAGGGGGTAATGAAAAACTGTTTTTT.

There are a few counts of this clone. V and J are TRBV5-8 and TRBJ1-5; a weak D match, TRBD1 (5 bases). The CDR3 spans 13 residues. The ends were cut back, 9 bases at V and 2 bases at J, with 12 bases in the middle. CDR1 and CDR2 from the germline V gene are SGHTS and YDEGEE. CDR3 in DNA: TGTGCCACCAGGGCGAGGGGCAATCAGCCCCAGCATTTT. It translates to CATRARGNQPQHF.

V gene TRBV6-1 combines with J gene TRBJ1-1; D is undetermined. This CDR3 has 13 amino acids. The ends were cut back, 3 bases at V and 8 bases at J, with 13 bases in the middle. Germline values: CDR1 MNHNS, CDR2 SASEGT. CDR3 sequence (DNA): TGTGCCAGCAGTGATGGTACATTTTTCGAAGCTTTCTTT. Translating gives CASSDGTFFEAFF.

CDR3: CASSYGGSGYTF. DNA for the CDR3: TGTGCCAGCAGCTACGGCGGCTCTGGCTACACCTTC. The V call is TRBV7-2, the J call TRBJ1-2; D is ambiguous. The CDR3 is made up of 12 amino acids. Trimming stripped 4 bases from V and 7 bases from J, with 10 bases between. Germline V gives CDR1 SGHTA, CDR2 FQGNSA.

The chain joins TRBV19 to TRBJ2-5; 12 bases agree with TRBD2. Germline CDR1 and CDR2: LNHDA and SQIVND (reference sequence). The CDR3 totals 15 residues. V shed 5 bases and J 5 bases; nucleotides not matched to a gene: 6. This chain's CDR3 is CASSRLAGGPETQYF. CDR3 nucleotides: TGTGCCAGTAGTCGGCTAGCGGGAGGGCCGGAGACCCAGTACTTC.

With respect to this clone: An end of the junction differs from the germline gene, which may be a read error. This chain connects TRBV6-1 to TRBJ1-2; tentatively, D is TRBD1 (5 bases). This CDR3 spans 11 amino acids. Germline loops: CDR1 MNHNS, CDR2 SASEGT. The CDR3: CASSDGGRNYF. In DNA form, the CDR3 reads TGTGCCAGCAGTGACGGGGGACGCAACTACTTC.

The rearrangement joins TRBV27 to TRBJ1-6, with 7 nucleotides matching TRBD1. The CDR3 loop spans 12 amino acids. Looked up from germline, CDR1 is MNHEY and CDR2 is SMNVEV (reference sequence). With V trimmed by 10 bases and J by 7 bases, 4 bases remained unmatched. The chain's CDR3 is CATQGGNSPLHF. CDR3 DNA sequence: TGTGCCACCCAGGGGGGCAATTCACCCCTCCACTTT.

This chain uses TRBV2 with TRBJ2-5, with 7 bases lining up with TRBD2. The length of the CDR3 is 15 residues. The germline CDR1 and CDR2 sequences are SNHLY and FYNNEI. V was pared by 7 bases and J by 5 bases, with 13 bases of the junction left unmatched. The CDR3 bases are TGTGCCAGCACCCCGCTAGCGGCCTTAGGGGAGACCCAGTACTTC. Protein product: CASTPLAALGETQYF.

This sequence joins TRBV6-1 and TRBJ2-3, with 8 bases identical to TRBD2. Per germline, CDR1 MNHNS and CDR2 SASEGT. J was trimmed by 6 bases and V by 2 bases; bases with no gene match: 7. The CDR3 is made up of 15 amino acids. CDR3 DNA sequence: TGTGCCAGCAGTGAACCGGGACTAGGGGGTGATACGCAGTATTTT. Translation: CASSEPGLGGDTQYF.

The chain couples TRBV3-1 (or the pseudogene TRBV3-2) to TRBJ2-7; possible D gene TRBD1, 6 bases. Trimming removed 3 bases at V and 2 bases at J, with 14 bases between. Per germline, CDR1 LGHDT and CDR2 YNNKEL (reference sequence). CDR3 length: 15 residues. CDR3 DNA sequence: TGTGCCAGCAGCCAGCCCACAGGGCCCCCCTACGAGCAGTACTTC. Protein product: CASSQPTGPPYEQYF.

In DNA form, the CDR3 reads TGTGCCAGCAGCGTAGATCTGGGCTCTACCACTGAAGCTTTCTTT. Amino acid sequence: CASSVDLGSTTEAFF. The chain couples TRBV9 to TRBJ1-1; D is uncertain. The CDR3 consists of 15 residues. CDR1 is SGDLS and CDR2 is YYNGEE in the germline V gene. V lost 0 bases, J lost 4 bases, and 13 bases lay in between. Based on the CDR3 plus reference TRBV9 and TRBJ1-1, the full variable domain is DSGVTQTPKHLITATGQRVTLRCSPRSGDLSVYWYQQSLDQGLQFLIQYYNGEERAKGNILERFSAQQFPDLHSELNLSSLELGDSALYFCASSVDLGSTTEAFFGQGTRLTVV.

This chain connects TRBV6-4 to TRBJ2-3, with TRBD1 as a possible D gene (6 bases). V was shortened by 6 bases and J by 5 bases, with 18 bases between the two germline ends. CDR3 length: 15 amino acids. Germline assignment: CDR1 MRHNA and CDR2 SNTAGT. CDR3 region: CASREIAGAVDTQYF. The DNA of the CDR3 is TGTGCCAGCAGGGAGATAGCAGGGGCCGTAGATACGCAGTATTTT.

This clone was recorded only once. The chain recombines TRBV18 with TRBJ2-5, with 7 bases fitting TRBD1. J was trimmed by 2 bases and V by 8 bases; bases with no gene match: 8. Germline values: CDR1 KGHSH, CDR2 LQKENI. There are 14 residues in the CDR3. The CDR3 bases are TGTGCCAGCCTGGGGGACAGATCGCAAGAGACCCAGTACTTC. Its protein is CASLGDRSQETQYF.

CDR3 nucleotides: TGTGCCAGCAGCTTAGCGCGAAGGACAGGGGACGAGCAGTACTTC. Translated: CASSLARRTGDEQYF. This chain connects TRBV7-9 to TRBJ2-7, with 9 positions matching TRBD1. Germline V CDR1 and CDR2: SEHNR, FQNEAQ (reference sequence). This CDR3 has 15 amino acids. V was pared by 0 bases and J by 5 bases, with 5 bases of the junction left unmatched.

This chain joins TRBV28 and TRBJ2-2, with D uncertain. This CDR3 has 14 residues. CDR1 and CDR2 from the germline V gene are MDHEN and SYDVKM. V lost 4 bases and J 9 bases, leaving 15 bases between the germline ends. The CDR3 sequence: CASSSRGWVRELFF. The CDR3 bases are TGTGCCAGCAGTTCTCGAGGATGGGTCCGGGAGCTGTTTTTT.

The J gene is TRBJ2-7, the V gene TRBV5-6; 10 bases map to TRBD2. The V gene's germline CDR1 is SGHDT and CDR2 YYEEEE. The CDR3 consists of 12 residues. The V and J ends lost 0 bases and 12 bases, in that order; junction bases with no gene match: 3. The CDR3 protein is CASSLASGGPYF. In DNA, the CDR3 is TGTGCCAGCAGCTTGGCTAGCGGGGGTCCGTACTTC.

The V call is TRBV5-1, the J call TRBJ1-2, with D possibly matching TRBD1 (6 bases). This CDR3 comprises 13 residues. Germline loops: CDR1 SGHRS, CDR2 YFSETQ. V shed 2 bases and J shed 8 bases, with 13 bases lying between them. The CDR3 coding sequence is TGCGCCAGCAGCTTCGGACAGCCGGGGGGCTACACCTTC. Its translation is CASSFGQPGGYTF.

The CDR3 reads CATSDFIQGAGELFF. The CDR3 bases are TGTGCCACCAGTGATTTTATTCAGGGGGCCGGGGAGCTGTTTTTT. The V and J genes are TRBV24-1 and TRBJ2-2; 7 positions match TRBD1. J was trimmed by 6 bases and V by 1 base; bases with no gene match: 4. CDR3 length: 15 amino acids. Germline CDR1 KGHDR, CDR2 SFDVKD.

CDR3 DNA: TGTGCCAGCAGGTCGGGACTAGCGGGAGGAAATGAGCAGTTCTTC. It encodes CASRSGLAGGNEQFF. The V gene is TRBV4-2, the J gene TRBJ2-1; 15 nucleotides match TRBD2. The CDR3 has 15 residues. Trimming at V came to 6 bases and at J to 7 bases, leaving 4 bases not matched to a gene. The V gene's germline CDR1 is LGHNA and CDR2 YNFKEQ.

This rearrangement joins TRBV6-5 to TRBJ1-1, with 8 bases matching TRBD1. J gave up 4 bases and V 7 bases, and 11 bases lay outside the gene matches. Germline V gives CDR1 MNHEY, CDR2 SVGAGI. The CDR3 is 15 amino acids. Here the CDR3 reads CASNVAQGVPTEAFF. CDR3 nucleotide sequence: TGTGCCAGCAATGTGGCACAGGGGGTCCCCACTGAAGCTTTCTTT.

This chain connects TRBV3-1 (or the pseudogene TRBV3-2) to TRBJ1-5; D not certain. Trimming stripped 4 bases from V and 2 bases from J, with 12 bases between. This CDR3 has 15 residues. The germline gives CDR1 LGHDT, CDR2 YNNKEL (reference sequence). The CDR3 loop reads CASSLHGGRNQPQHF. The CDR3 DNA reads TGTGCCAGCAGCCTTCATGGCGGTCGCAATCAGCCCCAGCATTTT.

The chain combines TRBV27 with TRBJ1-1; D might be TRBD1 (5 bases). The CDR3 extends over 14 amino acids. Trimming left V 7 bases short and J 3 bases short, with 15 bases between. CDR1 is MNHEY, CDR2 SMNVEV, per germline (reference sequence). For the CDR3, the DNA is TGTGCCAGCAAACATCAGGGAAGGGACACTGAAGCTTTCTTT. It encodes CASKHQGRDTEAFF.

This clone was counted only a few times. This chain links TRBV3-1 (or the pseudogene TRBV3-2) with TRBJ2-1, with a possible D match to TRBD2 (7 bases). Between the trimmed V and J ends, which lost 4 bases and 5 bases, there was a span of 21 bases. Germline loops: CDR1 LGHDT, CDR2 YNNKEL (reference sequence). The CDR3 sequence is 17 residues long. The CDR3 loop is CASSPPRAGGRHNEQFF. CDR3 DNA sequence: TGTGCCAGCAGCCCCCCGAGGGCCGGGGGGCGCCACAATGAGCAGTTCTTC.

This clone occurred a few times. The V and J genes are TRBV27 and TRBJ1-5; possible D gene TRBD1, 5 bases. The V gene lost 5 bases and the J gene lost 3 bases, with 11 bases spanning the gap. Germline CDR1 and CDR2: MNHEY and SMNVEV (reference sequence). CDR3 length: 14 residues. The CDR3 sequence: CASSAQGNNQPQHF. The CDR3 DNA follows: TGTGCCAGCAGTGCGCAGGGCAACAATCAGCCCCAGCATTTT.

The CDR3 DNA sequence: TGCAGCGTTGGGTCCGGGACAGTCTATGGCTACACCTTC. It yields the protein CSVGSGTVYGYTF. The chain is built from TRBV29-1 and TRBJ1-2; 7 bases are shared with TRBD1. CDR1 and CDR2 from the germline V gene are SQVTM and ANQGSEA. Losses at the gene ends were 4 bases for V and 4 bases for J; bases not matched to a gene: 6. The CDR3 totals 13 residues.